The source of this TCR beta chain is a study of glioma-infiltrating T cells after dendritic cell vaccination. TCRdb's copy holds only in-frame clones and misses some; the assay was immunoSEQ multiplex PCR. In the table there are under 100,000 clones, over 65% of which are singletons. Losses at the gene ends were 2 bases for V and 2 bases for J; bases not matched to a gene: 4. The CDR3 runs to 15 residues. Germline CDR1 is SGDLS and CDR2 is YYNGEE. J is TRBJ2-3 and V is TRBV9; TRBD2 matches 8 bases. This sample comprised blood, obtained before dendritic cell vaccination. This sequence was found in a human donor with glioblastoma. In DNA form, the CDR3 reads TGTGCCAGCAGCGTTGCGGGGGGCCTCACAGATACGCAGTATTTT. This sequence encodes CASSVAGGLTDTQYF.